This TCR beta chain was sequenced for a study of shared clonotypes between healthy human individuals. V lost 1 base to trimming and J lost 1 base, with 8 bases between them. CDR1 MNHNS and CDR2 SASEGT come from the germline V gene. This CDR3 has 14 amino acids. General study results and limits: The study found lower generation probabilities in non-shared clonotypes than in those shared by all four donors.

Comment on this clone: Its cognate antigen is unknown.

Repertoires were generated with immunoSEQ multiplex PCR, while TCRdb's copy carries only in-frame clones and drops some. The data show some 320,000 clones, about nine tenths seen once. The TCR sequence derives from a man younger than 30 in good health. Specimen: memory CD8+ T cells sorted from blood. Subset indicated: CD45RO+ cells pooled with CCR7-negative TemRA cells. This sequence joins TRBV6-1 and TRBJ2-7, with D unresolved. In DNA form, the CDR3 reads TGTGCCAGCAGTGAAGGGGCAGAGTCCTACGAGCAGTACTTC. Its translation: CASSEGAESYEQYF.